This TCR beta chain was observed in a study of T cells in Graves' hyperthyroidism and ophthalmopathy. About the research overall: Peripheral blood was taken when the disease was first diagnosed, before any treatment began.

Researchers amplified the TCR beta CDR3 regions from RNA transcripts. An initial round of RT-PCR targeting the TCR CDR3 relied on the HTBI primer set. Using its own MiXCR run on the multiplex PCR reads, TCRdb lists one record per CDR3 protein. The repertoire holds roughly 700,000 distinct CDR3 sequences, with around 13% as singletons. In its sample, this clonotype was seen many times. This CDR3 has 15 residues. Germline-derived CDR1 and CDR2 are DFQATT and SNEGSKA (reference sequence). The V end was cut by 0 bases, the J end by 0 bases, with 12 bases between. Patients were excluded because of uncontrolled infection, other autoimmune disease, pregnancy or lactation.

Sequencing was performed on blood. This chain links TRBV20-1 with TRBJ2-7; D is unclear. The receptor was isolated from a woman aged 18-29 years with Graves' hyperthyroidism. The CDR3 is CSAREEADSSYEQYF. Written as DNA, the CDR3 is TGCAGTGCTAGAGAAGAGGCGGATAGCTCCTACGAGCAGTACTTC.